Each of the 14 T cell receptor beta chains below was sequenced from the same sample in a study of shared clonotypes between healthy human individuals. Some clones are missing from TCRdb's copy, which holds only in-frame ones; the method was immunoSEQ multiplex PCR. The sample has approximately 2.5 million clones, around nine tenths seen once; the top ten hold under 0.15%. Specimen: naive CD4+ T cells sorted from blood. The sample's subset: CD45RA+ positively selected. Source of these receptors: a man between 18 and 29 years old in good health.

The V call is TRBV28, the J call TRBJ1-2; D is unresolved. Germline V gene data show CDR1 as MDHEN and CDR2 as SYDVKM. The CDR3 covers 15 residues. Trimming removed 0 bases from V and 4 bases from J, with 12 bases in between. This CDR3 is CASSLWLPDSYGYTF. CDR3 bases: TGTGCCAGCAGTTTATGGCTACCAGACTCCTATGGCTACACCTTC.

The rearrangement links TRBV10-1 to TRBJ1-6; D is possibly TRBD1 (5 bases). Germline CDR1 is WNHNN and CDR2 is SYGVQD (reference sequence). Trimming shortened V by 2 bases and J by 7 bases, and 12 bases separated the two germline ends. This CDR3 spans 15 amino acids. DNA for the CDR3: TGCGCCAGCAGTGAGAATACGGGGCCGAATTCACCCCTCCACTTT. Its protein product is CASSENTGPNSPLHF.

This sequence joins TRBV10-2 and TRBJ2-3; 8 positions match TRBD2. Germline V gene sequence: CDR1 WSHSY, CDR2 SAAADI. The CDR3 totals 13 residues. The ends lost 7 bases at V and 5 bases at J; junction bases unmatched: 5. The CDR3 nucleotides read TGCGCCAGCAATTCGGGAGGGAAAGATACGCAGTATTTT. It translates to CASNSGGKDTQYF.

The chain links TRBV15 to TRBJ2-3; weak D call: TRBD1 (5 bases). The CDR3 runs to 16 residues. From germline, CDR1 is LNHNV and CDR2 YYDKDF (reference sequence). V dropped 2 bases and J dropped 2 bases, with 14 bases sitting between them. The CDR3 is CATSRSFVGLTDTQYF. CDR3 in DNA: TGTGCCACCAGCAGATCGTTCGTGGGGCTCACAGATACGCAGTATTTT.

The V gene is TRBV30, the J gene TRBJ1-6; a weak D match, TRBD1 (5 bases). Germline V gene data show CDR1 as GTSNPN and CDR2 as SVGIG (reference sequence). This CDR3 has 14 residues. Deletions cut 4 bases from V and 2 bases from J, with 9 bases between. The CDR3 DNA sequence: TGTGCCTGGATGATGACAGCCTATAATTCACCCCTCCACTTT. Its protein is CAWMMTAYNSPLHF.

The J gene is TRBJ2-7, the V gene TRBV7-2; D remains ambiguous. CDR3 length: 12 amino acids. Germline CDR1 reads SGHTA; CDR2 reads FQGNSA. V lost 3 bases and J lost 5, with 8 bases in between. CDR3 DNA sequence: TGTGCCAGCAGCTTGGCGCCCCACGAGCAGTACTTC. This codes for CASSLAPHEQYF.

Details on this clone: The sample contains more than one DNA sequence encoding this CDR3. The J gene is TRBJ2-3, the V gene TRBV18; D may be TRBD1 (6 bases). The CDR3 covers 14 residues. V lost 3 bases, J lost 1 base, and 8 bases lay in between. Germline V lookup: CDR1 KGHSH, CDR2 LQKENI. The CDR3 spells CASSPRQGTDTQYF. The CDR3 nucleotides are TGTGCCAGCTCACCTAGACAGGGCACAGATACGCAGTATTTT.

The gene calls are TRBV6-1 and TRBJ1-2; D is uncertain. The CDR3 is made up of 14 amino acids. CDR1 MNHNS and CDR2 SASEGT come from the germline V gene. V lost 6 bases, J lost 7 bases, and 18 bases lay in between. In DNA form, the CDR3 reads TGTGCCAGCAGCGACCCCCCGGGGTCGGGTGGCTACACCTTC. Amino acid sequence: CASSDPPGSGGYTF.

This chain connects TRBV7-6 to TRBJ1-1; 9 bases match TRBD1. Germline CDR1 SGHVS, CDR2 FNYEAQ. The CDR3 sequence is 17 residues long. J was trimmed by 4 bases and V by 4 bases; bases with no gene match: 13. The CDR3 DNA follows: TGTGCCAGCAGCTCCTTTAACAACAGGGGGCTTAGCACTGAAGCTTTCTTT. This translates into CASSSFNNRGLSTEAFF. The complete variable domain, with remaining parts taken from reference TRBV7-6 and TRBJ1-1, reads GAGVSQSPRYKVTKRGQDVALRCDPISGHVSLYWYRQALGQGPEFLTYFNYEAQQDKSGLPNDRFSAERPEGSISTLTIQRTEQRDSAMYRCASSSFNNRGLSTEAFFGQGTRLTVV.

This chain connects TRBV7-6 to TRBJ2-7; D possibly corresponds to TRBD2 (5 bases). Germline V CDR1 and CDR2: SGHVS, FNYEAQ. This CDR3 is 11 amino acids long. Deletions cut 5 bases from V and 6 bases from J, with 8 bases between. CDR3 sequence reads: CASSSGLEQYF. CDR3 bases: TGTGCCAGCAGCAGTGGACTCGAGCAGTACTTC. Full variable domain (outside the CDR3, taken from reference TRBV7-6 and TRBJ2-7): GAGVSQSPRYKVTKRGQDVALRCDPISGHVSLYWYRQALGQGPEFLTYFNYEAQQDKSGLPNDRFSAERPEGSISTLTIQRTEQRDSAMYRCASSSGLEQYFGPGTRLTVT.

J is TRBJ1-5 and V is TRBV15; D might be TRBD1 (5 bases). Germline lookup yields CDR1 LNHNV and CDR2 YYDKDF (reference sequence). CDR3 length equals 13 residues. Trimming left V 0 bases short and J 8 bases short, with 8 bases between. The CDR3 sequence is CATSRDQGKPQHF. CDR3 DNA: TGTGCCACCAGCAGAGATCAGGGAAAGCCCCAGCATTTT.

V is TRBV6-5 and J is TRBJ1-4, with D perhaps TRBD1 (5 bases). The V and J ends lost 6 bases and 8 bases respectively, with 19 bases between them. Germline V lookup: CDR1 MNHEY, CDR2 SVGAGI. The CDR3 runs to 15 residues. Here the CDR3 DNA reads TGTGCCAGCAGCCCCGAACATGCCCGGGGCGAAAAACTGTTTTTT. Its translation: CASSPEHARGEKLFF.

V and J are TRBV19 and TRBJ2-3, with TRBD2 identical over 15 bases. V lost 3 bases, J lost 4 bases, and 11 bases stayed unmatched. The CDR3 extends over 19 amino acids. Per the germline V gene, CDR1 is LNHDA and CDR2 is SQIVND (reference sequence). CDR3 sequence reads: CASSIRTSGGAVSADTQYF. CDR3 nucleotides: TGTGCCAGTAGTATTCGGACTAGCGGGGGGGCCGTGTCGGCAGATACGCAGTATTTT.

This chain joins TRBV10-2 and TRBJ2-3; TRBD1 is a possible D gene (5 bases). The CDR3 has 14 residues. Trimming took off 4 bases at V and 4 bases at J, with 12 bases between the two ends. Germline V gene lookup returns CDR1 WSHSY and CDR2 SAAADI. The CDR3 is CASSVAGSADTQYF. Written as DNA, the CDR3 is TGCGCCAGCAGTGTGGCAGGGTCCGCAGATACGCAGTATTTT.